These 20 T cell receptor beta chains originate from one sample sequenced in a study of regulatory T cells in long-lasting Graves disease. Time point indicated: persistent/refractory GD, antithyroid drugs over 5 years with positive TRAb. RNA from PBMCs was the source of the TCR library. Arm-PCR of CDR3 regions and iRepertoire HTBI primers were the basis on which TCR beta libraries were built. TCRdb redid the calling of the multiplex PCR reads with MiXCR, one entry per CDR3 protein. The table includes roughly 500,000 distinct CDR3 sequences, more than 20% detected once. The source was peripheral blood mononuclear cells (PBMCs), collected when the disease was refractory, from a patient treated with antithyroid drugs. The origin of the receptors is a female donor with Graves disease.

This clonotype was seen many times. The chain couples TRBV7-2 to TRBJ1-6; maybe TRBD1 (5 bases). The CDR3 is 16 residues long. Trimming removed 0 bases at V and 13 bases at J, with 19 bases between. Germline V gene sequence: CDR1 SGHTA, CDR2 FQGNSA. The CDR3 region has the DNA TGTGCCAGCAGCTTAGCAGGGGCCATTTTGGACTCCCCCCTCCACTTT. This codes for CASSLAGAILDSPLHF.

This rearrangement joins TRBV20-1 to TRBJ2-1; D is unclear. Between the trimmed V and J ends, which lost 1 base and 6 bases, there was a span of 7 bases. The CDR3 covers 12 residues. Germline V gene data show CDR1 as DFQATT and CDR2 as SNEGSKA (reference sequence). CDR3 sequence reads: CSARVTSNEQFF. As DNA, the CDR3 is TGCAGTGCTAGAGTAACGTCCAATGAGCAGTTCTTC.

This clonotype was found a few times. This rearrangement joins TRBV5-6 to TRBJ2-5, with 8 bases that match TRBD2. CDR3 length: 13 residues. With V trimmed by 4 bases and J by 5 bases, 4 bases remained unmatched. CDR1 SGHDT and CDR2 YYEEEE come from the germline V gene. This chain's CDR3 is CASSAAGAETQYF. The DNA for the CDR3 is TGTGCCAGCAGCGCAGCGGGAGCGGAGACCCAGTACTTC.

Ten or more counts support this clonotype. The chain recombines TRBV28 with TRBJ2-7, with D unresolved. CDR1 and CDR2 from the germline V gene are MDHEN and SYDVKM. There are 15 residues in the CDR3. V shed 2 bases and J shed 2 bases, with 13 bases lying between them. The CDR3 is CASSLKHGVTYEQYF. The CDR3 DNA follows: TGTGCCAGCAGTTTAAAGCACGGCGTAACCTACGAGCAGTACTTC.

The chain uses TRBV7-6 and TRBJ2-7; D perhaps matches TRBD1 (6 bases). The V end lost 5 bases, the J end lost 7 bases, and 15 bases lay between the germline ends. This CDR3 has 13 amino acids. Germline loops: CDR1 SGHVS, CDR2 FNYEAQ. CDR3 amino acids: CASSPGESGEQYF. CDR3 bases: TGTGCCAGCAGCCCAGGGGAGTCGGGTGAGCAGTACTTC.

Note on this clonotype: One end of the junction does not line up with germline, which may come from a read error. The chain uses TRBV14 and TRBJ2-5, with 7 nucleotides matching TRBD2. This CDR3 comprises 14 residues. Germline values: CDR1 SGHDN, CDR2 FVKESK. The CDR3 region has the DNA TGTGTCAGCAGCCAACTTCAGGGAGGGGAGACCCAGTACTTC. Protein: CVSSQLQGGETQYF.

A few counts support this clonotype. The DNA of the CDR3 is TGTGCCAGCAGCTTATTGAGATTCACGAACACTGAAGCTTTCTTT. Translation gives CASSLLRFTNTEAFF. This chain uses TRBV7-9 with TRBJ1-1; D is unclear. Germline CDR1 reads SEHNR; CDR2 reads FQNEAQ (reference sequence). The ends were cut back, 2 bases at V and 1 base at J, with 11 bases in the middle. This CDR3 comprises 15 residues.

This clonotype has only a few counts. J is TRBJ1-3 and V is TRBV7-2; a possible D gene is TRBD1 (6 bases). The CDR3 contains 13 residues. V was pared by 5 bases and J by 3 bases, with 8 bases between. The V gene's germline CDR1 is SGHTA and CDR2 FQGNSA. For the CDR3, the DNA is TGTGCCAGCAGCCACAGGGTTGGAAACACCATATATTTT. It yields the protein CASSHRVGNTIYF.

This clonotype was seen many times. In nucleotides, the CDR3 is TGCAGCGTTAAAAAGGGGGCAGGTCAAGAGACCCAGTACTTC. Translating gives CSVKKGAGQETQYF. The chain combines TRBV29-1 with TRBJ2-5, with 7 bases identical to TRBD1. V lost 5 bases and J lost 2; bases outside the gene matches: 8. The CDR3 has 14 residues. Germline values: CDR1 SQVTM, CDR2 ANQGSEA.

This clonotype was seen more than once but under ten times. This chain connects TRBV28 to TRBJ2-7, with D possibly being TRBD2 (5 bases). Germline CDR1 is MDHEN and CDR2 is SYDVKM. Trimming took off 4 bases at V and 6 bases at J, with 19 bases between the two ends. CDR3 length equals 15 residues. In DNA form, the CDR3 reads TGTGCCAGCAGTTCTCGTTTAGCGCAATGGGGCGAGCAGTACTTC. Protein product: CASSSRLAQWGEQYF. The complete variable domain, with remaining parts taken from reference TRBV28 and TRBJ2-7, reads DVKVTQSSRYLVKRTGEKVFLECVQDMDHENMFWYRQDPGLGLRLIYFSYDVKMKEKGDIPEGYSVSREKKERFSLILESASTNQTSMYLCASSSRLAQWGEQYFGPGTRLTVT.

This clonotype has more than one count but fewer than ten. The rearrangement links TRBV27 to TRBJ2-2, with 10 bases fitting TRBD2. After removal of 1 base from V and 1 base from J, the junction contained 0 bases not matched to a gene. This CDR3 contains 16 residues. Per germline, CDR1 MNHEY and CDR2 SMNVEV (reference sequence). CDR3 in DNA: TGTGCCAGCAGTTTATGGACTAGCGGGAACACCGGGGAGCTGTTTTTT. As protein: CASSLWTSGNTGELFF.

The table lists this clonotype with many counts. The chain is built from TRBV27 and TRBJ1-1, with a tentative D call TRBD1 (5 bases). Germline-derived CDR1 and CDR2 are MNHEY and SMNVEV (reference sequence). The CDR3 contains 13 residues. Trimming took off 2 bases at V and 4 bases at J, with 8 bases between the two ends. CDR3 DNA: TGTGCCAGCAGTTTAGCAGGGACCACTGAAGCTTTCTTT. Protein: CASSLAGTTEAFF.

This clonotype was observed many times. Here the CDR3 reads CSAQTATEAFF. DNA for the CDR3: TGCAGTGCCCAAACAGCTACTGAAGCTTTCTTT. The chain links TRBV20-1 to TRBJ1-1; D gene unclear. The CDR3 runs to 11 residues. V lost 6 bases and J 5 bases, leaving 10 bases between the germline ends. Germline CDR1 DFQATT, CDR2 SNEGSKA (reference sequence).

In this sample, this clonotype turned up a few times. This rearrangement joins TRBV7-3 to TRBJ2-1, with 8 bases lining up with TRBD2. CDR3 length equals 16 residues. Looked up from germline, CDR1 is SGHTA and CDR2 is FQGTGA. J was trimmed by 2 bases and V by 4 bases; bases with no gene match: 7. The CDR3 bases are TGTGCCAGCAGCTCCGGGGGGGGGTTCACCTACAATGAGCAGTTCTTC. Translation: CASSSGGGFTYNEQFF.

This clonotype was seen once. V is TRBV3-1 and J is TRBJ2-3; 7 bases are shared with TRBD1. The CDR3 is made up of 18 amino acids. V gave up 4 bases and J gave up 4 bases; unmatched junction bases: 17. Germline V gene sequence: CDR1 LGHDT, CDR2 YNNKEL (reference sequence). The CDR3: CASSPGSSGTANPDTQYF. Here the CDR3 DNA reads TGTGCCAGCAGCCCGGGCTCATCCGGGACAGCAAATCCAGATACGCAGTATTTT.

This clonotype appeared many times. The chain is built from TRBV28 and TRBJ2-2; 8 bases map to TRBD2. From germline, CDR1 is MDHEN and CDR2 SYDVKM. The CDR3 is made up of 15 amino acids. V dropped 10 bases and J dropped 6; count of bases not matched to a gene: 13. The chain's CDR3 is CATRPGGVYAGELFF. The CDR3 DNA follows: TGTGCCACCAGGCCGGGAGGGGTGTACGCCGGGGAGCTGTTTTTT. Drawing the rest from reference TRBV28 and TRBJ2-2, the complete variable domain is DVKVTQSSRYLVKRTGEKVFLECVQDMDHENMFWYRQDPGLGLRLIYFSYDVKMKEKGDIPEGYSVSREKKERFSLILESASTNQTSMYLCATRPGGVYAGELFFGEGSRLTVL.

This clonotype showed up many times. The CDR3 DNA is TGTGCCAGCAGTCAGCTGTCCGACTACGAGCAGTACTTC. It translates to CASSQLSDYEQYF. This rearrangement joins TRBV6-1 to TRBJ2-7; D is unresolved. CDR3 length: 13 amino acids. The V and J ends lost 5 bases and 3 bases respectively, with 11 bases between them. Germline-derived CDR1 and CDR2 are MNHNS and SASEGT.

In this sample, this clonotype turned up many times. This chain links TRBV28 with TRBJ1-5; the D is unclear. V lost 3 bases and J 3 bases, leaving 9 bases between the germline ends. The CDR3 has 14 residues. The germline V gene encodes CDR1 MDHEN and CDR2 SYDVKM. The CDR3 loop is CASSFWGSNQPQHF. DNA for the CDR3: TGTGCCAGCAGTTTTTGGGGATCCAATCAGCCCCAGCATTTT.

CDR3 coding DNA: TGTGCCAGCTCACCCCGACAGGGAAGTCGGAACACTGAAGCTTTCTTT. This codes for CASSPRQGSRNTEAFF. The chain employs TRBV18 and TRBJ1-1, with 7 bases that match TRBD1. Germline CDR1 is KGHSH and CDR2 is LQKENI. V was pared by 3 bases and J by 1 base, with 8 bases of the junction left unmatched. This CDR3 has 16 residues.

This clonotype appeared many times. V usage is TRBV28 and J usage is TRBJ2-7; D ambiguous. Germline assignment: CDR1 MDHEN and CDR2 SYDVKM. The CDR3 has 11 amino acids. V lost 6 bases to trimming and J lost 4 bases, with 7 bases between them. The CDR3 region is CASSQRYEQYF. CDR3 DNA sequence: TGTGCCAGCAGCCAGAGGTACGAGCAGTACTTC.